Listed here are 3 T cell receptor beta chains from one sample, sequenced in a study of CXCR3-negative and CXCR3-positive naive CD8 T cells. Regarding the study as a whole: Compared with CXCR3-negative naive cells, CXCR3-positive naive cells showed more hydrophobic TRB CDR3s.

Preparation of TRB cDNA libraries relied on 5' RACE carrying UMI labels. One entry per CDR3 protein, without DNA, is what TCRdb gives after re-calling the 5' RACE reads. This sample contains about 60,000 distinct CDR3 sequences. No antigens are known for them. The specimen was naive CXCR3+ CD8+ T cells from blood. Subset specified: CD45RO-CCR7+CD27+CD95- naive CD8+ T cells expressing CXCR3 (TNR3+). Source of these receptors: a human donor in good health. Some clones in this sample may be carry-over from other donors' samples.

The J gene is TRBJ2-7, the V gene TRBV12-3 or TRBV12-4; TCRdb's D gene call, TRBD1, goes unchecked for lack of DNA. This CDR3 is 15 amino acids long. CDR3 amino acids: CASSLAGTGSYEQYF.

V gene TRBV29-1 combines with J gene TRBJ2-1; TCRdb indicates TRBD1, and absent DNA this call remains unverified. The CDR3 sequence is 13 residues long. Germline CDR1 is SQVTM and CDR2 is ANQGSEA. This CDR3 is CSVPGPVVDEQFF.

The rearrangement joins TRBV28 to TRBJ2-7; no DNA is available, so the TRBD1 call from TCRdb remains unchecked. This CDR3 is 16 amino acids long. Germline values: CDR1 MDHEN, CDR2 SYDVKM. The CDR3 loop is CASSSPTRDRKYEQYF.